This is a list of T cell receptor beta chains from one sample in a study of memory CD4+ T cells and cytomegalovirus serostatus. The method was immunoSEQ multiplex PCR; TCRdb's version includes in-frame clones alone and lacks a portion of them. The sample yields about 47,000 clones, roughly four fifths seen once. The sample consisted of memory CD4+ T cells from blood. These receptors were taken from an adult in good health and CMV-seropositive. Both conserved end residues are part of each CDR3. The order of the fields is J gene, D gene, clone size, V gene, CDR3 protein, CDR3 DNA. D genes are given only for firm matches. Size tells how often a clone was seen (once, few, many) or the class of an expanded clone, and some rows leave it out.

j_gene: TRBJ2-5; d_gene: NA; abundance: NA; v_gene: TRBV2; CDR3aa: CASKTEETQYF; CDR3nt: TGTGCCAGCAAGACCGAAGAGACCCAGTACTTC
j_gene: TRBJ2-3; d_gene: NA; abundance: NA; v_gene: TRBV7-3; CDR3aa: CASSPGPANTDTQYF; CDR3nt: TGTGCCAGCAGCCCCGGACCAGCCAACACAGATACGCAGTATTTT
j_gene: TRBJ2-2; d_gene: NA; abundance: NA; v_gene: TRBV6-5; CDR3aa: CASSYNLNTGELFF; CDR3nt: TGTGCCAGCAGTTACAATTTAAACACCGGGGAGCTGTTTTTT
j_gene: TRBJ1-6; d_gene: TRBD1; abundance: NA; v_gene: TRBV6-1; CDR3aa: CASSYDRGENSPLHF; CDR3nt: TGTGCCAGCAGCTACGACAGGGGAGAGAATTCACCCCTCCACTTT
j_gene: TRBJ2-5; d_gene: NA; abundance: NA; v_gene: TRBV29-1; CDR3aa: CSAGPSPGETQYF; CDR3nt: TGCAGCGCTGGGCCCAGCCCAGGAGAGACCCAGTACTTC
j_gene: TRBJ1-4; d_gene: TRBD1; abundance: once; v_gene: TRBV6-1; CDR3aa: CASSTPGTGGGKLFF; CDR3nt: TGTGCCAGCAGTACTCCCGGGACAGGGGGCGGAAAACTGTTTTTT
j_gene: TRBJ1-1; d_gene: TRBD1; abundance: NA; v_gene: TRBV19; CDR3aa: CASSIRTGDNTEAFF; CDR3nt: TGTGCCAGTAGTATTAGGACAGGCGATAACACTGAAGCTTTCTTT
j_gene: TRBJ1-5; d_gene: TRBD1; abundance: NA; v_gene: TRBV19; CDR3aa: CASRSGQGYNQPQHF; CDR3nt: TGTGCCAGTAGATCGGGACAGGGGTACAATCAGCCCCAGCATTTT
j_gene: TRBJ2-2; d_gene: NA; abundance: medium-sized; v_gene: TRBV2; CDR3aa: CASKRRASIGELFF; CDR3nt: TGTGCCAGCAAGCGGCGGGCTAGCATCGGGGAGCTGTTTTTT
j_gene: TRBJ2-2; d_gene: NA; abundance: NA; v_gene: TRBV4-3; CDR3aa: CASSQEEGVDTGELFF; CDR3nt: TGCGCCAGCAGCCAAGAGGAGGGGGTAGACACCGGGGAGCTGTTTTTT
j_gene: TRBJ1-6; d_gene: NA; abundance: NA; v_gene: TRBV9; CDR3aa: CASSAGTGGMVYNSPLHF; CDR3nt: TGTGCCAGCAGCGCCGGGACCGGCGGTATGGTCTATAATTCACCCCTCCACTTT
j_gene: TRBJ1-2; d_gene: NA; abundance: NA; v_gene: TRBV7-8; CDR3aa: CASKQRGRPFYGYTF; CDR3nt: TGTGCCAGCAAGCAACGGGGACGTCCCTTCTATGGCTACACCTTC
j_gene: TRBJ2-3; d_gene: NA; abundance: NA; v_gene: TRBV4-3; CDR3aa: CASSTGRNPSTDTQYF; CDR3nt: TGCGCCAGCAGCACGGGGCGGAACCCTAGCACAGATACGCAGTATTTT
j_gene: TRBJ1-6; d_gene: TRBD1; abundance: NA; v_gene: TRBV29-1; CDR3aa: CSVRDSEGNSPLHF; CDR3nt: TGCAGCGTCCGGGACAGCGAGGGAAATTCACCCCTCCACTTT
j_gene: TRBJ2-3; d_gene: NA; abundance: few; v_gene: TRBV27; CDR3aa: CASSPSVPGDTQYF; CDR3nt: TGTGCCAGCAGTCCCTCCGTACCCGGAGATACGCAGTATTTT
j_gene: TRBJ1-5; d_gene: NA; abundance: few; v_gene: TRBV5-5; CDR3aa: CASSKQEYNQPQHF; CDR3nt: TGTGCCAGCAGTAAACAGGAATATAATCAGCCCCAGCATTTT
j_gene: TRBJ2-7; d_gene: NA; abundance: once; v_gene: TRBV11-2; CDR3aa: CASSFGGSGEQYF; CDR3nt: TGTGCCAGCAGCTTTGGGGGAAGCGGCGAGCAGTACTTC
j_gene: TRBJ1-2; d_gene: TRBD1; abundance: NA; v_gene: TRBV19; CDR3aa: CASSLGTGEGYGYTF; CDR3nt: TGTGCCAGTAGTCTCGGGACAGGAGAGGGCTATGGCTACACCTTC
j_gene: TRBJ2-3; d_gene: NA; abundance: NA; v_gene: TRBV6-4; CDR3aa: CASSATGAADTQYF; CDR3nt: TGTGCCAGCAGTGCTACGGGGGCTGCGGATACGCAGTATTTT
j_gene: TRBJ2-4; d_gene: TRBD2; abundance: once; v_gene: TRBV4-1; CDR3aa: CASSQDKRGGLNIQYF; CDR3nt: TGCGCCAGCAGCCAAGATAAGCGGGGGGGTCTAAACATTCAGTACTTC
j_gene: TRBJ1-4; d_gene: NA; abundance: NA; v_gene: TRBV19; CDR3aa: CASRRAGAGGEKLFF; CDR3nt: TGTGCCAGTAGGCGCGCAGGGGCAGGAGGGGAAAAACTGTTTTTT
j_gene: TRBJ1-2; d_gene: NA; abundance: NA; v_gene: TRBV11-1; CDR3aa: CASSLQDYGYTF; CDR3nt: TGTGCCAGCAGCTTACAGGATTATGGCTACACCTTC
j_gene: TRBJ1-1; d_gene: NA; abundance: many; v_gene: TRBV7-9; CDR3aa: CASSRGRLNTEAFF; CDR3nt: TGTGCCAGCAGCCGGGGACGGCTGAACACTGAAGCTTTCTTT
j_gene: TRBJ1-6; d_gene: NA; abundance: NA; v_gene: TRBV5-1; CDR3aa: CASSFPEHNSPLHF; CDR3nt: TGCGCCAGCAGCTTTCCAGAGCATAATTCACCCCTCCACTTT
j_gene: TRBJ2-3; d_gene: NA; abundance: NA; v_gene: TRBV6-5; CDR3aa: CASSQIIADTQYF; CDR3nt: TGTGCCAGCAGCCAGATTATTGCAGATACGCAGTATTTT
j_gene: TRBJ2-5; d_gene: TRBD1; abundance: NA; v_gene: TRBV29-1; CDR3aa: CSAVGTGGTETQYF; CDR3nt: TGCAGCGCCGTGGGGACAGGGGGCACTGAGACCCAGTACTTC
j_gene: TRBJ2-7; d_gene: NA; abundance: once; v_gene: TRBV5-1; CDR3aa: CASSYEGPHEQYF; CDR3nt: TGCGCCAGCAGTTACGAGGGCCCGCACGAGCAGTACTTC
j_gene: TRBJ2-7; d_gene: TRBD1; abundance: NA; v_gene: TRBV5-4; CDR3aa: CASSSGTGGLGEQYF; CDR3nt: TGTGCCAGCAGCTCCGGGACAGGGGGTCTAGGCGAGCAGTACTTC
j_gene: TRBJ2-7; d_gene: NA; abundance: NA; v_gene: TRBV11-2; CDR3aa: CASSLVPGYEQYF; CDR3nt: TGTGCCAGCAGCTTAGTTCCGGGCTACGAGCAGTACTTC
j_gene: TRBJ2-1; d_gene: NA; abundance: NA; v_gene: TRBV29-1; CDR3aa: CSVEVSQGNEQFF; CDR3nt: TGCAGCGTTGAAGTATCACAGGGCAATGAGCAGTTCTTC
j_gene: TRBJ1-1; d_gene: NA; abundance: NA; v_gene: TRBV28; CDR3aa: CASRGSLNTEAFF; CDR3nt: TGTGCCAGCAGGGGGTCCCTGAACACTGAAGCTTTCTTT
j_gene: TRBJ2-2; d_gene: TRBD1; abundance: many; v_gene: TRBV5-1; CDR3aa: CASSGDSALNTGELFF; CDR3nt: TGCGCCAGCAGCGGGGACAGTGCACTGAACACCGGGGAGCTGTTTTTT
j_gene: TRBJ2-3; d_gene: NA; abundance: NA; v_gene: TRBV7-9; CDR3aa: CASSLGTLTDTQYF; CDR3nt: TGTGCCAGCAGCCTAGGCACCTTGACAGATACGCAGTATTTT
j_gene: TRBJ1-1; d_gene: TRBD1; abundance: NA; v_gene: TRBV14; CDR3aa: CASSQDTGGDTEAFF; CDR3nt: TGTGCCAGCAGCCAGGATACAGGGGGTGACACTGAAGCTTTCTTT
j_gene: TRBJ1-3; d_gene: NA; abundance: NA; v_gene: TRBV10-3; CDR3aa: CAIRDSSGNTIYF; CDR3nt: TGTGCCATCAGAGACAGCTCTGGAAACACCATATATTTT
j_gene: TRBJ1-3; d_gene: NA; abundance: few; v_gene: TRBV7-9; CDR3aa: CASSLAGAGNTIYF; CDR3nt: TGTGCCAGCAGCTTAGCAGGGGCTGGAAACACCATATATTTT
j_gene: TRBJ2-3; d_gene: TRBD1; abundance: NA; v_gene: TRBV10-3; CDR3aa: CAISGGQGGTDTQYF; CDR3nt: TGTGCCATCAGTGGTGGACAGGGAGGCACAGATACGCAGTATTTT
j_gene: TRBJ2-1; d_gene: NA; abundance: NA; v_gene: TRBV7-6; CDR3aa: CASSLGQRGRYNEQFF; CDR3nt: TGTGCCAGCAGCTTGGGGCAAAGGGGCCGCTACAATGAGCAGTTCTTC
j_gene: TRBJ1-2; d_gene: TRBD1; abundance: NA; v_gene: TRBV19; CDR3aa: CASSIPGTDNYGYTF; CDR3nt: TGTGCCAGTAGTATTCCCGGGACAGATAACTATGGCTACACCTTC
j_gene: TRBJ2-2; d_gene: NA; abundance: NA; v_gene: TRBV14; CDR3aa: CASSQDLDTYTGELFF; CDR3nt: TGTGCCAGCAGCCAAGACCTGGACACGTACACCGGGGAGCTGTTTTTT
j_gene: TRBJ2-2; d_gene: NA; abundance: NA; v_gene: TRBV6-6; CDR3aa: CASSPWRNTGELFF; CDR3nt: TGTGCCAGCAGCCCCTGGCGTAACACCGGGGAGCTGTTTTTT
j_gene: TRBJ2-7; d_gene: NA; abundance: few; v_gene: TRBV19; CDR3aa: CASSIDQRGPTYEQYF; CDR3nt: TGTGCCAGTAGTATAGATCAGAGGGGACCAACCTACGAGCAGTACTTC
j_gene: TRBJ1-2; d_gene: TRBD1; abundance: NA; v_gene: TRBV7-2; CDR3aa: CASSAGGNYGYTF; CDR3nt: TGTGCCAGCAGCGCAGGGGGAAACTATGGCTACACTTTC
j_gene: TRBJ1-2; d_gene: NA; abundance: once; v_gene: TRBV7-2; CDR3aa: CASSPRDANYGYTF; CDR3nt: TGTGCCAGCAGCCCACGGGACGCTAACTATGGCTACACCTTC
j_gene: TRBJ2-3; d_gene: NA; abundance: NA; v_gene: TRBV18; CDR3aa: CASSPLTVAGALTDTQYF; CDR3nt: TGTGCCAGCTCACCACTGACAGTTGCAGGGGCTCTCACAGATACGCAGTATTTT
j_gene: TRBJ1-3; d_gene: NA; abundance: NA; v_gene: TRBV5-6; CDR3aa: CASSFGLRAGNTIYF; CDR3nt: TGTGCCAGCAGCTTTGGGTTAAGGGCTGGAAACACCATATATTTT
j_gene: TRBJ2-7; d_gene: NA; abundance: NA; v_gene: TRBV6-1; CDR3aa: CASSEVLRGDGQYF; CDR3nt: TGTGCCAGCAGTGAAGTTCTCAGGGGGGACGGGCAGTACTTC
j_gene: TRBJ1-2; d_gene: TRBD1; abundance: once; v_gene: TRBV7-8; CDR3aa: CASSLDAGGGGYTF; CDR3nt: TGTGCCAGCAGCTTAGATGCAGGGGGAGGTGGCTACACCTTC
j_gene: TRBJ1-3; d_gene: TRBD1; abundance: NA; v_gene: TRBV18; CDR3aa: CASSRTGESGNTIYF; CDR3nt: TGTGCCAGCTCACGGACAGGGGAGTCGGGAAACACCATATATTTT
j_gene: TRBJ2-3; d_gene: NA; abundance: NA; v_gene: TRBV29-1; CDR3aa: CSVEMLHRTGTQYF; CDR3nt: TGCAGCGTTGAAATGCTACACCGTACGGGAACGCAGTATTTT
j_gene: TRBJ2-5; d_gene: NA; abundance: NA; v_gene: TRBV7-2; CDR3aa: CASSLMGVTDQETQYF; CDR3nt: TGTGCCAGCAGCTTGATGGGCGTTACAGATCAAGAGACCCAGTACTTC
j_gene: TRBJ1-3; d_gene: NA; abundance: NA; v_gene: TRBV19; CDR3aa: CASTLNLEAFSGNTIYF; CDR3nt: TGTGCCAGTACCCTTAATTTAGAAGCGTTTTCTGGAAACACCATATATTTT
j_gene: TRBJ2-2; d_gene: TRBD1; abundance: NA; v_gene: TRBV5-1; CDR3aa: CASSSGQGASGELFF; CDR3nt: TGCGCCAGCAGCTCGGGACAGGGGGCGTCCGGGGAGCTGTTTTTT